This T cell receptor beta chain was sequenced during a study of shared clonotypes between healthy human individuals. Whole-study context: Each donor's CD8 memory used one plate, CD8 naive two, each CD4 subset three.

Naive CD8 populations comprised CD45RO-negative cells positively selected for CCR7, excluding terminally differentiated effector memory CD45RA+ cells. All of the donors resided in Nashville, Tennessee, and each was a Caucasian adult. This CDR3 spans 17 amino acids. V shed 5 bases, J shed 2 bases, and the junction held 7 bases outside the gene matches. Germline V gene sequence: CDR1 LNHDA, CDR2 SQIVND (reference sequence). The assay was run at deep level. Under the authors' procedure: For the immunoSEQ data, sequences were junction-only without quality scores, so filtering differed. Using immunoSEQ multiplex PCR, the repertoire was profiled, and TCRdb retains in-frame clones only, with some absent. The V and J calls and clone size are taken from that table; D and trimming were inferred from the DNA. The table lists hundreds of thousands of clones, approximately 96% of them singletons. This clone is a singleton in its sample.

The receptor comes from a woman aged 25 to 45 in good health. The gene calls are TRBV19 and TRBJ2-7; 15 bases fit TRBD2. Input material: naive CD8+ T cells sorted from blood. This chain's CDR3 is CASSVGLAGGGPYEQYF. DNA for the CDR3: TGTGCCAGTAGTGTTGGACTAGCGGGAGGGGGCCCCTACGAGCAGTACTTC.